This T cell receptor beta chain emerged from a study of blood T cell repertoires in COVID-19. The table came from immunoSEQ multiplex PCR; TCRdb's copy has only in-frame clones and leaves some out. In the table there are 200,000 to 300,000 clones, around 84% of which are singletons. The CDR3 has 12 amino acids. In germline, CDR1 is MNHEY, CDR2 SMNVEV (reference sequence). Trimming took 5 bases from V and 4 from J, leaving 5 bases between them. This TCR came from a man in his fifties or sixties with acute or convalescent COVID-19. The chain links TRBV27 to TRBJ2-2; unclear D gene. The sample consisted of peripheral blood. CDR3 nucleotide sequence: TGTGCCAGCAGTCCGGGCACCGGGGAGCTGTTTTTT. Encoded protein: CASSPGTGELFF.